This T cell receptor beta chain is drawn from a study of CD8+ T cells in alopecia areata (dated 2018 in TCRdb). Looking at the study overall: The treated patients took part in an open-label pilot trial in which moderate-to-severe alopecia areata was treated with oral tofacitinib at 5 to 10 mg twice daily. Tofacitinib was administered for 6 to 18 months, and 6 months of follow-up off drug were then conducted to assess delayed response and recurrence. The study used high-throughput TCRbeta sequencing to examine T cell clonal expansion in alopecia areata, in both the C3H/HeJ mouse model and human patients. On the human side, TCRbeta sequencing was run on scalp tissue and on sorted CD4+ and CD8+ peripheral blood T cells from healthy controls and from alopecia areata patients with either patchy or totalis/universalis disease. Biopsies were taken from tofacitinib-treated patients at baseline and again at 4 and 24 weeks into treatment, and several of those patients also had a later scalp biopsy. Scalp clonality was compared among normal scalp (n=4), patchy alopecia areata scalp (n=8), and alopecia totalis/universalis scalp (n=8). RNA came from the PAXgene miRNA kit for fixed scalp, the miRNeasy kit for PBMCs, and the RNeasy kit for mouse skin. Amplification of TCRbeta CDR3 regions was done by immunoSEQ multiplex PCR using 35 Vbeta forward primers and 13 Jbeta reverse primers. Results the study describes overall, beyond this receptor: Higher clonality and more expanded CD8+ clones were observed in lesional scalp than in normal scalp, particularly in alopecia totalis/universalis, a finding suggestive of antigenic drive. Unlike mouse skin, which is dominated by gammadelta T cells, normal human skin has resident alphabeta T cells that are also sequenced, and this complicates analysis of the scalp TCR repertoire. Shared TCR sequences between patients were less evident than in mice, which may be partly attributable to HLA diversity in the patient population.

Note on this clone: Its recognized antigen is unknown. Base qualities are not at hand, and no much larger clone is one base apart.

Library prep was done by the immunoSEQ multiplex PCR assay. To provide template for TCR sequencing, every sample had RNA extracted and reverse transcribed into cDNA. SuperScript III was used to make first-strand cDNA, primed with a 2:1 mix of oligo-dT and random hexamers. A synthetic immune receptor repertoire was used to assess amplification bias, and residual bias was removed computationally. The authors processed their data as follows. After raw reads were preprocessed to remove errors, the CDR3 was defined following IMGT conventions as running from the conserved cysteine to phenylalanine. Clonality was computed as 1 minus the Shannon entropy, with the entropy normalized by log2 of the number of productive unique TCRs. CD4 or CD8 identity of scalp clones was inferred by cross-referencing scalp TCRbeta sequences with sorted blood CD4 and CD8 repertoires. Drawn from immuneACCESS, this table holds only the in-frame rearrangements with V and J called that TCRdb kept. Clones are partly lost; checked studies trace under half to an unresolved V gene and leave the rest unexplained. V and J calls and clone size come straight from that table; D and trimming were deduced from the DNA. The sample data list some 170,000 clones, and 59% of these were observed just once. In total, the top ten clones hold around 15% of the sample.

Explained via the paper, the time point label denotes: baseline before oral tofacitinib. Peripheral blood and lesional scalp punch biopsies were obtained from patients with alopecia areata. PBMCs were isolated by density centrifugation and stained for CD3, CD4 and CD8, after which CD4+ and CD8+ T cells were sorted on a FACSAria. Here the sequenced sample was CD4+ T cells sorted from blood, taken at week 0. This sequence originates from a human donor with alopecia areata.

The bases read TGTGCCGCAAGTCAGGGTGGGAGTTCACCCCTCCACTTT. It translates to CAASQGGSSPLHF. The chain was built from TRBV19 and TRBJ1-6; the D segment could be TRBD1, given 5 matching bases. Between the V and J ends, shortened by 11 bases and 9 bases respectively, the junction contains 17 bases. Counted from cysteine to phenylalanine, this CDR3 has 13 amino acids. The CDR3 DNA has 39 bases and is translated from base 1. CDR1 and CDR2, looked up from the germline V gene (reference sequence), are LNHDA and SQIVND. With the rest looked up from the reference TRBV19 and TRBJ1-6 genes rather than sequenced, the full variable domain is DGGITQSPKYLFRKEGQNVTLSCEQNLNHDAMYWYRQDPGQGLRLIYYSQIVNDFQKGDIAEGYSVSREKKESFPLTVTSAQKNPTAFYLCAASQGGSSPLHFGNGTRLTVT.